The TCR beta chain described here comes from a study of blood T cell repertoires in COVID-19. Germline V gene data show CDR1 as SGHAT and CDR2 as FQNNGV. The CDR3 runs to 14 residues. V was cut by 5 bases and J by 8 bases, with 13 bases left in between. The sample holds one count of this clone. The table came from immunoSEQ multiplex PCR; TCRdb's copy has only in-frame clones and leaves some out. The data show 140,000 to 150,000 clones, over 75% seen once. The V and J genes are TRBV11-2 and TRBJ1-6; D may be TRBD1 (5 bases). Material: peripheral blood. The TCR originated in a human donor in a cohort sampled during active COVID-19. The CDR3 bases are TGTGCCAGCAGCCTAACAGGAAAGGATTCACCCCTCCACTTT. Encoded protein: CASSLTGKDSPLHF.